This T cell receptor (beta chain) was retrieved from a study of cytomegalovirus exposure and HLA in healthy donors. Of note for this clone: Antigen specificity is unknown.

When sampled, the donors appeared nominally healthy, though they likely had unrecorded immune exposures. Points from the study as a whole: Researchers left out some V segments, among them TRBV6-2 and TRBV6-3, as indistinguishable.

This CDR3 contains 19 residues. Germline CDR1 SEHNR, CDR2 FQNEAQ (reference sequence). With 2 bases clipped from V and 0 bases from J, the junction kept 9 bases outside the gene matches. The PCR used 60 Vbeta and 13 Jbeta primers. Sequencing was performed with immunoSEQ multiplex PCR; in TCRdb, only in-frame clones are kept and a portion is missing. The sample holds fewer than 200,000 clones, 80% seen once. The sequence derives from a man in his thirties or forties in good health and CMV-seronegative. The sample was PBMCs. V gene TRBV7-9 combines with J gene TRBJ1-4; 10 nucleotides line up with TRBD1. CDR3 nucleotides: TGTGCCAGCAGCTTAAATTGGGGGACAGGGGTGCCAACTAATGAAAAACTGTTTTTT. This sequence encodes CASSLNWGTGVPTNEKLFF.